The source of this TCR beta chain is a study of T cell responses to AZD1222 COVID-19 vaccine. The table came from immunoSEQ multiplex PCR; TCRdb's copy has only in-frame clones and leaves some out. The data hold some 90,000 clones, with around nine tenths observed a single time. This CDR3 is 14 amino acids long. CDR1 is LNHDA and CDR2 is SQIVND in the germline V gene (reference sequence). Unmatched junction bases numbered 11, after V lost 5 bases and J lost 13 bases. Study results and limitations: Donors in the cohort were predominantly white British and more often female, and clonal diversity was possibly underestimated.

With regard to this clone: Its antigen is not known.

The chain joins TRBV19 to TRBJ1-5; TRBD1 matches at 10 bases. The sequence was collected from an adult in good health. Sample: peripheral blood, taken on day 0 of AZD1222 vaccination. The CDR3, as DNA: TGTGCCAGTAGTGCAGACAGGGGGCGGTTAGGACAGCATTTT. It translates to CASSADRGRLGQHF.